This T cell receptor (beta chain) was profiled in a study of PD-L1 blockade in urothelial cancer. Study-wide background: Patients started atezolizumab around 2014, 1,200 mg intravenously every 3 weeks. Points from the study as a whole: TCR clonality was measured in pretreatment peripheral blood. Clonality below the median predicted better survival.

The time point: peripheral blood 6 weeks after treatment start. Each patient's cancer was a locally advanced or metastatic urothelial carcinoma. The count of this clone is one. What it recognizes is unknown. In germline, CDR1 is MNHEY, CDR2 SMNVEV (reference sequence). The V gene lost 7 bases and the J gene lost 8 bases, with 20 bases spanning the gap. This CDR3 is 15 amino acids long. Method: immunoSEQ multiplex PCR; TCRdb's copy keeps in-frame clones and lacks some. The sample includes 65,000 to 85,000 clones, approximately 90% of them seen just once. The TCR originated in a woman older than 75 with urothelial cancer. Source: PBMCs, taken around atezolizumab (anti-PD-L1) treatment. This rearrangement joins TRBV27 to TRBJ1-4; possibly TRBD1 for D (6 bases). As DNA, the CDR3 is TGTGCCAGCACCAGATCGGGGGGCGTGGCAGAAAAACTGTTTTTT. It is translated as CASTRSGGVAEKLFF.